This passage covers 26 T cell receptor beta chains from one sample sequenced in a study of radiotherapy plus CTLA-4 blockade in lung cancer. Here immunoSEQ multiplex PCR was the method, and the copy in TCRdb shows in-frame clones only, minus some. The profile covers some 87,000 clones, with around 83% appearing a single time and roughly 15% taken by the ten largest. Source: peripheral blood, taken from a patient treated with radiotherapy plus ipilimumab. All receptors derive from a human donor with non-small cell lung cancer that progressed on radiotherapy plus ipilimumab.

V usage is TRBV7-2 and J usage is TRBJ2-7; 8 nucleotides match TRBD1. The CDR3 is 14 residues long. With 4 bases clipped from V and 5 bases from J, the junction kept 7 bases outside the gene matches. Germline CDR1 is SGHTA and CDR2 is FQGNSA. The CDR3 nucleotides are TGTGCCAGCAGCTCCGGACAGGGTGGTAACGAGCAGTACTTC. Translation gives CASSSGQGGNEQYF.

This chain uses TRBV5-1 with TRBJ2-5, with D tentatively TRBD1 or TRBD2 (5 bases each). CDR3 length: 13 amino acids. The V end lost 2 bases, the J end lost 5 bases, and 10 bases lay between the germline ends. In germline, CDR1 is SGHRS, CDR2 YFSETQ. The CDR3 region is CASSFTGGETQYF. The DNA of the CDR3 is TGCGCCAGCAGCTTTACAGGAGGCGAGACCCAGTACTTC.

Here the CDR3 reads CASSRQHYKDRVQNNSPLHF. CDR3 coding DNA: TGCGCCAGCAGCCGCCAACACTACAAGGACAGGGTACAAAATAATTCACCCCTCCACTTT. The chain joins TRBV4-3 to TRBJ1-6; TRBD1 matches 8 bases. The J segment lost 5 bases and the V segment lost 4 bases, leaving 19 bases of the junction unmatched. The CDR3 runs 20 residues. The germline V gene has CDR1 LGHNA and CDR2 YSLEER.

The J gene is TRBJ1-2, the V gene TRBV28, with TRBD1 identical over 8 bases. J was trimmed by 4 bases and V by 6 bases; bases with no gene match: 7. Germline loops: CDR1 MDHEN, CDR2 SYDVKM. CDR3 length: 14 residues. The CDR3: CASSRGQGGYGYTF. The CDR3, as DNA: TGTGCCAGCAGCCGCGGACAGGGCGGCTATGGCTACACCTTC.

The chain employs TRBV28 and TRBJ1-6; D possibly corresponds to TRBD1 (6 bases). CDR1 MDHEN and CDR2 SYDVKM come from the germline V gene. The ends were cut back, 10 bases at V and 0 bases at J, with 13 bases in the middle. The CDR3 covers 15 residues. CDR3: CATSGQSSYNSPLHF. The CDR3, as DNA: TGTGCCACCTCAGGACAGAGCTCCTATAATTCACCCCTCCACTTT.

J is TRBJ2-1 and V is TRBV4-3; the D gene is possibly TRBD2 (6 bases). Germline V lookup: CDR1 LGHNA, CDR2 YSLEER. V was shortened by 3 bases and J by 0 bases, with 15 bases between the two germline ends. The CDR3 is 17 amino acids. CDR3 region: CASSHRSGGSSYNEQFF. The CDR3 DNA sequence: TGCGCCAGCAGCCACAGATCCGGGGGTAGCTCCTACAATGAGCAGTTCTTC.

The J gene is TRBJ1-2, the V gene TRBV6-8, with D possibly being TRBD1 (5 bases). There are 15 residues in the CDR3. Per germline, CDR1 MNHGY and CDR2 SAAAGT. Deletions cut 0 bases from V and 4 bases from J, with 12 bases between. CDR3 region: CASSYSRGLSYGYTF. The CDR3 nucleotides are TGTGCCAGCAGTTACTCCCGGGGACTAAGCTATGGCTACACCTTC.

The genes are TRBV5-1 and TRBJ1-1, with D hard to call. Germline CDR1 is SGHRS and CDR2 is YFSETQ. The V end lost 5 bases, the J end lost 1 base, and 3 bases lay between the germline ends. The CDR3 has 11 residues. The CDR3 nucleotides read TGCGCCAGCAGAGGGAACACTGAAGCTTTCTTT. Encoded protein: CASRGNTEAFF.

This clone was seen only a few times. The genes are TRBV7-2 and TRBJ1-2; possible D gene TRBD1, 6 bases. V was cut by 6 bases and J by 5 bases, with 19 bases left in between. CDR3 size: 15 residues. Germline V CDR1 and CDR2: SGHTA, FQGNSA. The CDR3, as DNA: TGTGCCAGCAGGGATAAACAGGGTTCGGGGTATGGCTACACCTTC. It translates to CASRDKQGSGYGYTF.

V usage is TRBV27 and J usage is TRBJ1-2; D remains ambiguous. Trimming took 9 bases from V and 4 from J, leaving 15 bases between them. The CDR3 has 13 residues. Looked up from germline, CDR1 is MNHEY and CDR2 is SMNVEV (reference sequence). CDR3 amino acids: CASSPSQFYGYTF. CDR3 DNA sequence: TGTGCCAGTTCCCCCTCACAATTCTATGGCTACACCTTC.

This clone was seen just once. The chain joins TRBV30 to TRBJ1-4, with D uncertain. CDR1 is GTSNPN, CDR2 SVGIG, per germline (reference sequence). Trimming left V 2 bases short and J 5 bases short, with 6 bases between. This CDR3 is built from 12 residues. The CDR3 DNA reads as TGTGCCTGGAGTCGATTGAATGAAAAACTGTTTTTT. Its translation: CAWSRLNEKLFF.

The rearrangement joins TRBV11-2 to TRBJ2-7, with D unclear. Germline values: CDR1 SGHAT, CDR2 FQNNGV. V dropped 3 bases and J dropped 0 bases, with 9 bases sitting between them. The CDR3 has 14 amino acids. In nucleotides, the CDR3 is TGTGCCAGCAGCTTCGTCGCCAACTCCTACGAGCAGTACTTC. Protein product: CASSFVANSYEQYF.

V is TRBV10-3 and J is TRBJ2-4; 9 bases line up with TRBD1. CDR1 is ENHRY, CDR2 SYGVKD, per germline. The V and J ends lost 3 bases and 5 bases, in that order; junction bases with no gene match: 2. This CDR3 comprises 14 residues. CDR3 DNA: TGTGCCATCAGTGAAAGGACAGGGGAAAACATTCAGTACTTC. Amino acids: CAISERTGENIQYF.

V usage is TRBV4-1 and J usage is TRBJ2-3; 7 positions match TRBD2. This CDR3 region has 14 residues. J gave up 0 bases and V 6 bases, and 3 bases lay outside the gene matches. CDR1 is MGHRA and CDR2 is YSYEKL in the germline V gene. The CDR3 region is CASSISGSTDTQYF. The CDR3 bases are TGCGCCAGCAGTATTAGCGGGAGCACAGATACGCAGTATTTT.

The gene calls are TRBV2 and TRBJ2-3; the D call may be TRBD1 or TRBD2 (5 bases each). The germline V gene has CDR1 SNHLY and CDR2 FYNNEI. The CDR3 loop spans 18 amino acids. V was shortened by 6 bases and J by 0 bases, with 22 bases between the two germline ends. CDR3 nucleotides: TGTGCCAGCAGGGGGCCCTCTAGCACTTGGACTAGCACAGATACGCAGTATTTT. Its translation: CASRGPSSTWTSTDTQYF. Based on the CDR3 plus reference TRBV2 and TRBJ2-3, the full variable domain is EPEVTQTPSHQVTQMGQEVILRCVPISNHLYFYWYRQILGQKVEFLVSFYNNEISEKSEIFDDQFSVERPDGSNFTLKIRSTKLEDSAMYFCASRGPSSTWTSTDTQYFGPGTRLTVL.

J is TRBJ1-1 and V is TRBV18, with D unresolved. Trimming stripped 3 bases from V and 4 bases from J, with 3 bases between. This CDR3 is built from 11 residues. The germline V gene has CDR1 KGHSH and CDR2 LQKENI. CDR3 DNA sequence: TGTGCCAGCTCACCGGCCACTGAAGCTTTCTTT. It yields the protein CASSPATEAFF.

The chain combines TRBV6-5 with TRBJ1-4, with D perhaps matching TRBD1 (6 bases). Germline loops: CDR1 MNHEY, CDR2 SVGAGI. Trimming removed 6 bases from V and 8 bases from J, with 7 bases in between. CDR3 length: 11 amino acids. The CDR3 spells CASRTGEKLFF. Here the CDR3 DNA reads TGTGCCAGCAGGACAGGCGAAAAACTGTTTTTT.

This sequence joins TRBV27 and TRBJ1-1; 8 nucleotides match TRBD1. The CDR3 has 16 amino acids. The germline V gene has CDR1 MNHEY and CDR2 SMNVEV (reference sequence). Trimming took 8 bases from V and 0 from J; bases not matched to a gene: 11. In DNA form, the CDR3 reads TGTGCCAGCCGTAGGGGCCAGGGGGCGATGAACACTGAAGCTTTCTTT. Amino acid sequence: CASRRGQGAMNTEAFF.

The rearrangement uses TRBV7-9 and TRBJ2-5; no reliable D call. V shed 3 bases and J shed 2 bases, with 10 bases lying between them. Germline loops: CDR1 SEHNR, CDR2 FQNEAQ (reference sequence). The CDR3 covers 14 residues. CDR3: CASSFNFAQETQYF. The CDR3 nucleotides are TGTGCCAGCAGCTTTAACTTCGCACAAGAGACCCAGTACTTC.

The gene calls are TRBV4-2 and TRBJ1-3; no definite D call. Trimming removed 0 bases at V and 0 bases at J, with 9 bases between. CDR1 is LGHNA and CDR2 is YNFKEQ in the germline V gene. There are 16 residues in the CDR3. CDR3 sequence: CASSQDQLTSGNTIYF. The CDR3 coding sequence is TGTGCCAGCAGCCAAGATCAACTGACCTCTGGAAACACCATATATTTT.

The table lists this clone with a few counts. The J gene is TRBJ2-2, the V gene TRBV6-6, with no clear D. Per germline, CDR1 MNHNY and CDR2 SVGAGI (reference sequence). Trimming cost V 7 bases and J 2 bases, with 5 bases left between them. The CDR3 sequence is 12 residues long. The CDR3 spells CASNINTGELFF. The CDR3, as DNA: TGTGCCAGCAACATCAACACCGGGGAGCTGTTTTTT.

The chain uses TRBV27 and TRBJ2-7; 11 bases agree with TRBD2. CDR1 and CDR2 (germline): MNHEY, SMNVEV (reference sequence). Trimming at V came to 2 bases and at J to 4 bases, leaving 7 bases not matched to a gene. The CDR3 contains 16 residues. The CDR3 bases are TGTGCCAGCAGTTTAGGGCGACTAGCGGGGTTTTACGAGCAGTACTTC. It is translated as CASSLGRLAGFYEQYF.

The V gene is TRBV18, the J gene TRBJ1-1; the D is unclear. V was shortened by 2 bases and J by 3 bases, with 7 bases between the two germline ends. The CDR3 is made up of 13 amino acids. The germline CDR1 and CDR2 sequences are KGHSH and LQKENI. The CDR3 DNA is TGTGCCAGCTCACCAAACCGGGACACTGAAGCTTTCTTT. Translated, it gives CASSPNRDTEAFF.

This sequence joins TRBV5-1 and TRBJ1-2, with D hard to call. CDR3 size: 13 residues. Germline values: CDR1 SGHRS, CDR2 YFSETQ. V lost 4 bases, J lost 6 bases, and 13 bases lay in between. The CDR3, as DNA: TGCGCCAGCAGCAGTACTGCGACGGATGGCTACACCTTC. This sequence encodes CASSSTATDGYTF.

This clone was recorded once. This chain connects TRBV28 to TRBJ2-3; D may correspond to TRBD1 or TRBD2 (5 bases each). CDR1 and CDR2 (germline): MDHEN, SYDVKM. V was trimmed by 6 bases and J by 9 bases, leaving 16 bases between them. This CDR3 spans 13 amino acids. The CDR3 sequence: CASSLGTVSTQYF. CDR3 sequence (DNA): TGTGCCAGCAGCCTTGGGACGGTCAGCACGCAGTATTTT.

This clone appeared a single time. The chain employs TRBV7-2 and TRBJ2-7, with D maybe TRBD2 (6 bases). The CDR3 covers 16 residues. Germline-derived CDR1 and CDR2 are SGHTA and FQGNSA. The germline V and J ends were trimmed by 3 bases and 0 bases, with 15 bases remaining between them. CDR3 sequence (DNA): TGTGCCAGCAGCTTGGGGAGGTCGAAGATCTCCTACGAGCAGTACTTC. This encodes CASSLGRSKISYEQYF.